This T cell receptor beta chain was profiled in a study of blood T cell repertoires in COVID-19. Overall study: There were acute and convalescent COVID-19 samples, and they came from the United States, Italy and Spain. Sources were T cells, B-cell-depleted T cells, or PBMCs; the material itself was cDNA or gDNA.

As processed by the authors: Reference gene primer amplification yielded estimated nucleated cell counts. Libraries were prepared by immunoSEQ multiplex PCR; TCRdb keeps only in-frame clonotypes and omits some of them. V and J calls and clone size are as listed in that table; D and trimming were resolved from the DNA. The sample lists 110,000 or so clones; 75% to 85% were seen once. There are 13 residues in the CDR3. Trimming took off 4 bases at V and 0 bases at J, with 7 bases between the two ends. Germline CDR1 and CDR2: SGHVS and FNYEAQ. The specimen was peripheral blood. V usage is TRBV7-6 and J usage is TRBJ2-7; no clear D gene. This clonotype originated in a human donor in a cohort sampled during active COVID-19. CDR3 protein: CASSSRSSYEQYF. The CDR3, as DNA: TGTGCCAGCAGCTCGCGGAGCTCCTACGAGCAGTACTTC.